These 14 T cell receptor beta chains originate from one sample sequenced in a study of blood T cell repertoires in COVID-19. The method was immunoSEQ multiplex PCR; TCRdb's version includes in-frame clones alone and lacks a portion of them. The sample yields under 65,000 clones, around 76% seen once. The sample taken for sequencing was peripheral blood. All receptors come from a woman aged 55 to 70 with acute or convalescent COVID-19.

The genes are TRBV6-5 and TRBJ2-3; no firm D call. The ends were cut back, 0 bases at V and 1 base at J, with 11 bases in the middle. Germline V lookup: CDR1 MNHEY, CDR2 SVGAGI. This CDR3 has 16 residues. CDR3: CASSYSSQTRTDTQYF. The DNA of the CDR3 is TGTGCCAGCAGTTACTCGAGTCAGACACGCACAGATACGCAGTATTTT.

The V call is TRBV19, the J call TRBJ1-4, with D perhaps matching TRBD1 (5 bases). The CDR3 runs to 15 residues. Per the germline V gene, CDR1 is LNHDA and CDR2 is SQIVND (reference sequence). Trimming removed 1 base from V and 2 bases from J, with 8 bases in between. CDR3 loop: CASSIAAGTNEKLFF. The CDR3 DNA sequence: TGTGCCAGTAGTATAGCGGCAGGGACTAATGAAAAACTGTTTTTT.

A single count supports this clone. The chain combines TRBV5-1 with TRBJ1-1; D call uncertain. Trimming stripped 0 bases from V and 5 bases from J, with 8 bases between. Germline V CDR1 and CDR2: SGHRS, YFSETQ. This CDR3 has 13 amino acids. The CDR3 coding sequence is TGCGCCAGCAGCTTGGAGAGAGAGACTGAAGCTTTCTTT. The encoded protein is CASSLERETEAFF.

The chain couples TRBV2 to TRBJ1-2, with no clear D. This CDR3 comprises 13 residues. Looked up from germline, CDR1 is SNHLY and CDR2 is FYNNEI. Trimming took off 3 bases at V and 4 bases at J, with 9 bases between the two ends. CDR3 DNA: TGTGCCAGCAGTGAGTTACAGCCCTATGGCTACACCTTC. Protein: CASSELQPYGYTF.

This clone was seen a few times. The chain employs TRBV2 and TRBJ2-3, with 9 bases lining up with TRBD1. This CDR3 is built from 15 residues. V lost 3 bases and J lost 5; bases outside the gene matches: 6. The germline V gene has CDR1 SNHLY and CDR2 FYNNEI. The CDR3, as DNA: TGTGCCAGCAGTGAGGGGGGACAGGGTCTAGATACGCAGTATTTT. Amino acid sequence: CASSEGGQGLDTQYF.

The chain combines TRBV25-1 with TRBJ1-2; 10 bases match TRBD1. Germline values: CDR1 MGHDK, CDR2 SYGVNS. There are 15 residues in the CDR3. The J segment lost 8 bases and the V segment lost 0 bases, leaving 6 bases of the junction unmatched. CDR3 residues: CASSEYSGQGSGYTF. In DNA form, the CDR3 reads TGTGCCAGCAGTGAATACTCGGGACAGGGGAGCGGCTACACCTTC.

This clone was counted between two and nine times. The chain links TRBV2 to TRBJ2-3; TRBD2 agrees at 8 bases. Germline-derived CDR1 and CDR2 are SNHLY and FYNNEI. Trimming removed 4 bases from V and 4 bases from J; junction bases left unmatched: 7. CDR3 length: 15 residues. The DNA for the CDR3 is TGTGCCAGCAGTGTCGGACTAGCCGTCGCAGATACGCAGTATTTT. Its protein product is CASSVGLAVADTQYF.

V is TRBV5-6 and J is TRBJ1-1; D might be TRBD1 (5 bases). The CDR3 sequence is 11 residues long. Germline values: CDR1 SGHDT, CDR2 YYEEEE. V was trimmed by 0 bases and J by 8 bases, leaving 5 bases between them. The CDR3 coding sequence is TGTGCCAGCAGCTTGGAGGGGGAAGCTTTCTTT. It encodes CASSLEGEAFF.

A few counts support this clone. The chain uses TRBV24-1 and TRBJ2-3; a possible D gene is TRBD1 (5 bases). CDR1 and CDR2 (germline): KGHDR, SFDVKD. Trimming took 3 bases from V and 4 from J, leaving 13 bases between them. The CDR3 is made up of 15 amino acids. The CDR3 sequence is CATSDPREGADTQYF. Here the CDR3 DNA reads TGTGCCACCAGTGATCCGCGTGAAGGGGCAGATACGCAGTATTTT.

In its sample, this clone was seen a few times. The CDR3 loop is CASAWEGTLYNEQFF. Written as DNA, the CDR3 is TGCGCCAGCGCTTGGGAGGGGACTTTATACAATGAGCAGTTCTTC. This chain links TRBV5-1 with TRBJ2-1; TRBD2 agrees at 7 bases. There are 15 residues in the CDR3. V shed 7 bases, J shed 4 bases, and the junction held 11 bases outside the gene matches. Germline V gene data show CDR1 as SGHRS and CDR2 as YFSETQ.

The chain has TRBV7-3 and TRBJ1-1, with 10 bases identical to TRBD1. The CDR3 is made up of 14 amino acids. V dropped 4 bases and J dropped 4; count of bases not matched to a gene: 3. CDR1 and CDR2 (germline): SGHTA, FQGTGA. CDR3: CASSSGQGTTEAFF. The CDR3 DNA is TGTGCCAGCAGCTCGGGACAGGGGACCACTGAAGCTTTCTTT.

The chain links TRBV5-1 to TRBJ2-7, with a tentative D call TRBD1 (5 bases). Germline CDR1 is SGHRS and CDR2 is YFSETQ. The CDR3 has 17 amino acids. The germline V and J ends were trimmed by 1 base and 3 bases, with 20 bases remaining between them. Here the CDR3 DNA reads TGCGCCAGCAGCTTGATGGATCCAGGGCCTCTCCGCTACGAGCAGTACTTC. Translated: CASSLMDPGPLRYEQYF.

The genes are TRBV5-1 and TRBJ2-3; D uncertain. This CDR3 region has 15 residues. The germline V gene encodes CDR1 SGHRS and CDR2 YFSETQ. V lost 2 bases and J lost 3, with 13 bases in between. As DNA, the CDR3 is TGCGCCAGCAGCTTTTGGGCCAGCCTAACAGATACGCAGTATTTT. This encodes CASSFWASLTDTQYF.

The chain uses TRBV5-6 and TRBJ1-5; D is possibly TRBD1 (5 bases). The germline V gene has CDR1 SGHDT and CDR2 YYEEEE. V was cut by 4 bases and J by 6 bases, with 26 bases left in between. This CDR3 is 18 amino acids long. In DNA, the CDR3 is TGTGCCAGCAGCCGAGCGGGGGTGGATGCAGGGCGAAGTCAGCCCCAGCATTTT. Residues: CASSRAGVDAGRSQPQHF.